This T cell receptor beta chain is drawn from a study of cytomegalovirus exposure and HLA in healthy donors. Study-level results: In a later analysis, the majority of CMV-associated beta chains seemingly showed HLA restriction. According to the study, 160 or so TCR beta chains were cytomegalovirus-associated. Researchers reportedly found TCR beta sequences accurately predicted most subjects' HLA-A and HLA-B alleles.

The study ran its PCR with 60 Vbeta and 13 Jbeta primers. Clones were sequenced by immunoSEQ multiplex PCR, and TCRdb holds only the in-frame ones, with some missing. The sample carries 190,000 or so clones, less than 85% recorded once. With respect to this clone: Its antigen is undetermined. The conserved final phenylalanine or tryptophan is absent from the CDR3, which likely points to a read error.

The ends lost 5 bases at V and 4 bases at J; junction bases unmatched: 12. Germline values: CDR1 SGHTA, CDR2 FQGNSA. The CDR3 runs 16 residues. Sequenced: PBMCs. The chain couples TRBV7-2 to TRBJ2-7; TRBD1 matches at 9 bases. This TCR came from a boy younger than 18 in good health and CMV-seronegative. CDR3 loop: CASSPSLGTGPYEQYL. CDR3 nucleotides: TGTGCCAGCAGCCCCTCGTTGGGGACAGGGCCATACGAGCAGTACCTC.